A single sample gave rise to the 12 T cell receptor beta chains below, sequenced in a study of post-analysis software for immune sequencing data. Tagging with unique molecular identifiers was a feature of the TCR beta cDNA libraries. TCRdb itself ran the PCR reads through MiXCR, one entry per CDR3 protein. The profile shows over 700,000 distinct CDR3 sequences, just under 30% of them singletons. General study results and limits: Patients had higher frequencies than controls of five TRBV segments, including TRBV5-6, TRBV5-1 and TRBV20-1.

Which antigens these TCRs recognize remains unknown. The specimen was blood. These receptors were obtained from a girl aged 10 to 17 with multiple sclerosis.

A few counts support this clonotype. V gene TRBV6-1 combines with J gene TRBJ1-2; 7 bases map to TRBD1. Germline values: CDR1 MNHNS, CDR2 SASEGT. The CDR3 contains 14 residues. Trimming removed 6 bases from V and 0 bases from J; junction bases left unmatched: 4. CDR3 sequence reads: CASRAGGTNYGYTF. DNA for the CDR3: TGTGCCAGCAGGGCAGGGGGAACTAACTATGGCTACACCTTC.

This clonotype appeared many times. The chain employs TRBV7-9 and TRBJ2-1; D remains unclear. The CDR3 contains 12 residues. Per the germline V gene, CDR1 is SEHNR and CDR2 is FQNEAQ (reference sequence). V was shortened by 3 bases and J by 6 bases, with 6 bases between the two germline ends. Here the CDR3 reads CASSFDRNEQFF. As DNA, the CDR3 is TGTGCCAGCAGCTTTGACCGCAATGAGCAGTTCTTC.

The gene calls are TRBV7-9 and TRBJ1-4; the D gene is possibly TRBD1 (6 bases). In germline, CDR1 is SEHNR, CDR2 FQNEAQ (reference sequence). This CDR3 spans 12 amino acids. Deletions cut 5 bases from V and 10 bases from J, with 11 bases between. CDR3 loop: CASSQKGGKLFF. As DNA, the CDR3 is TGTGCCAGCAGCCAGAAGGGGGGAAAACTGTTTTTT. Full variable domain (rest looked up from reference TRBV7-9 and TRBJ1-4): DTGVSQNPRHKITKRGQNVTFRCDPISEHNRLYWYRQTLGQGPEFLTYFQNEAQLEKSRLLSDRFSAERPKGSFSTLEIQRTEQGDSAMYLCASSQKGGKLFFGSGTQLSVL.

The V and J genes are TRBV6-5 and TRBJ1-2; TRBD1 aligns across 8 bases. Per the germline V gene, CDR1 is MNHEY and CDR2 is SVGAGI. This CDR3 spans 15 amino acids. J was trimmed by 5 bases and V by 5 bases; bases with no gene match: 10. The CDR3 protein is CASSHYQGARYGYTF. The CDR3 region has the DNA TGTGCCAGCAGTCACTATCAGGGGGCGCGTTATGGCTACACCTTC.

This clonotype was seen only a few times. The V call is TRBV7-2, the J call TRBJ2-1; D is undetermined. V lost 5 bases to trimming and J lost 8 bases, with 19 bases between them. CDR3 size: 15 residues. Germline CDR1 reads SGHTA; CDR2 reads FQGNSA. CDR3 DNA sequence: TGTGCCAGCAGCGCGATCCGAGGCCCTGGGGATGAGCAGTTCTTC. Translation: CASSAIRGPGDEQFF.

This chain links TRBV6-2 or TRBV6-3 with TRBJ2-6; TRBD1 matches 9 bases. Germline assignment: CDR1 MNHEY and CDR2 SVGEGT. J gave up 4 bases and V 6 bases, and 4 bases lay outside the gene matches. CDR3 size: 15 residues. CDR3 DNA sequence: TGTGCCAGCAGAAGGACAGGGGAAGGGGCCAACGTCCTGACTTTC. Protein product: CASRRTGEGANVLTF.

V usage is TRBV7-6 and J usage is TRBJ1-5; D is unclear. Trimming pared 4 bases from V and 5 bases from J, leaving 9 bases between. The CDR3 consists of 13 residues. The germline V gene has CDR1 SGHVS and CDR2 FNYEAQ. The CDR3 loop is CASSYATDQPQHF. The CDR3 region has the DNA TGTGCCAGCAGCTATGCCACGGATCAGCCCCAGCATTTT.

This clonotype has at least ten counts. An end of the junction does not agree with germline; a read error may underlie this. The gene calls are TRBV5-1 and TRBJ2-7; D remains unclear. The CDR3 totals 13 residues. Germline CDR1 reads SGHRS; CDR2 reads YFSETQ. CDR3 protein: CASSLAGRYEQYF. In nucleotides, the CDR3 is TGTGCCAGCAGCTTAGCAGGCAGGTACGAGCAGTACTTC.

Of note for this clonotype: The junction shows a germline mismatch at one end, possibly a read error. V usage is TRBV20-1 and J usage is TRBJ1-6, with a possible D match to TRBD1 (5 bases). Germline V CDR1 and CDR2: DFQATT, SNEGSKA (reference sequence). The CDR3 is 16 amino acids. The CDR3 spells CSARDDRRALNSPPHF. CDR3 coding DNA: TGCAGTGCTAGAGATGACCGCAGGGCGCTCAATTCACCCCCCCACTTT.

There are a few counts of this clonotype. The CDR3 region is CASSSISGTDNNEQFF. The CDR3 DNA sequence: TGTGCCAGCAGCTCCATCTCCGGGACAGACAACAATGAGCAGTTCTTC. The rearrangement joins TRBV7-9 to TRBJ2-1; 7 bases are a match to TRBD1. The J segment lost 5 bases and the V segment lost 4 bases, leaving 11 bases of the junction unmatched. Germline V gives CDR1 SEHNR, CDR2 FQNEAQ (reference sequence). The CDR3 runs to 16 residues.

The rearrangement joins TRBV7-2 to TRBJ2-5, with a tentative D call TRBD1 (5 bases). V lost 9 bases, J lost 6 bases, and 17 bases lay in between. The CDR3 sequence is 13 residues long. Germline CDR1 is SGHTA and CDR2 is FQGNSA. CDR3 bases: TGTGCCAGTAGCCCTCAGGGTAGGCAGACCCAGTACTTC. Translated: CASSPQGRQTQYF.

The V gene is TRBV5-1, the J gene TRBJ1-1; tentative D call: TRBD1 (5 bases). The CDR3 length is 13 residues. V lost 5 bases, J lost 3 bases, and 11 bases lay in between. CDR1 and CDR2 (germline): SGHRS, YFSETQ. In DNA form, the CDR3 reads TGCGCCAGCAGTGCAGGGCCAGACACTGAAGCTTTCTTT. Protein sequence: CASSAGPDTEAFF.